The next 23 T cell receptor beta chains were all read from a single sample in a study of shared clonotypes between healthy human individuals. Measured with immunoSEQ multiplex PCR; TCRdb has only the in-frame clones, and not every one. The profile shows about 1.5 million clones, roughly 96% of them singletons. Sequenced input: naive CD4+ T cells sorted from blood. Noted subset: CD45RA+ positively selected. The receptors here all came from a man aged 25 to 40 in good health.

The sample holds a few counts of this clone. CDR3 amino acids: CASSLGAGGETEAFF. In DNA form, the CDR3 reads TGTGCCAGCAGCTTAGGGGCGGGGGGAGAGACTGAAGCTTTCTTT. This sequence joins TRBV7-9 and TRBJ1-1; a weak D match, TRBD1 (5 bases). The CDR3 extends over 15 amino acids. The germline gives CDR1 SEHNR, CDR2 FQNEAQ (reference sequence). V shed 1 base and J shed 5 bases, with 14 bases lying between them.

The CDR3 region has the DNA TGTGCCAGCAGTTCTGACTTTGGGTCGGTAAACTATGGCTACACCTTC. Residues: CASSSDFGSVNYGYTF. This chain uses TRBV6-6 with TRBJ1-2; D gene unclear. Trimming took off 4 bases at V and 2 bases at J, with 17 bases between the two ends. The CDR3 runs 16 residues. Per the germline V gene, CDR1 is MNHNY and CDR2 is SVGAGI (reference sequence).

The genes are TRBV15 and TRBJ2-1, with 10 bases fitting TRBD2. Germline CDR1 reads LNHNV; CDR2 reads YYDKDF (reference sequence). The CDR3 runs 15 residues. The V and J ends lost 4 bases and 6 bases, in that order; junction bases with no gene match: 6. The CDR3 spells CATSKAGGPRNEQFF. The CDR3, as DNA: TGTGCCACCAGCAAAGCGGGAGGGCCACGCAATGAGCAGTTCTTC. Full variable domain (remainder filled in from reference TRBV15 and TRBJ2-1): DAMVIQNPRYQVTQFGKPVTLSCSQTLNHNVMYWYQQKSSQAPKLLFHYYDKDFNNEADTPDNFQSRRPNTSFCFLDIRSPGLGDTAMYLCATSKAGGPRNEQFFGPGTRLTVL.

This chain connects TRBV7-9 to TRBJ2-2, with D hard to call. Trimming took 5 bases from V and 1 from J, leaving 8 bases between them. CDR3 length: 14 residues. Germline CDR1 SEHNR, CDR2 FQNEAQ (reference sequence). The DNA for the CDR3 is TGTGCCAGCAGCCGACGGTGGAACACCGGGGAGCTGTTTTTT. Translated, it gives CASSRRWNTGELFF.

The chain uses TRBV25-1 and TRBJ2-3; perhaps TRBD2 as D (5 bases). CDR1 is MGHDK and CDR2 is SYGVNS in the germline V gene. The CDR3 totals 15 residues. V was pared by 3 bases and J by 0 bases, with 10 bases between. The DNA of the CDR3 is TGTGCCAGCAGTGATAGGAGGCCGAGCACAGATACGCAGTATTTT. The encoded protein is CASSDRRPSTDTQYF.

The rearrangement joins TRBV5-1 to TRBJ2-1; 7 bases match TRBD2. Germline V gene lookup returns CDR1 SGHRS and CDR2 YFSETQ. Losses at the gene ends were 0 bases for V and 6 bases for J; bases not matched to a gene: 33. This CDR3 region has 24 residues. DNA for the CDR3: TGCGCCAGCAGCTTGGATCCATTTATGAGACTCCTCAAGACTGGAACTAGCGAGCCCAATGAGCAGTTCTTC. It translates to CASSLDPFMRLLKTGTSEPNEQFF.

CDR3 protein: CASSPDLITGNTIYF. DNA of the CDR3: TGTGCCAGCAGTCCAGACCTCATCACTGGAAACACCATATATTTT. This chain links TRBV6-5 with TRBJ1-3; D uncertain. The CDR3 consists of 15 residues. The ends were cut back, 5 bases at V and 2 bases at J, with 13 bases in the middle. CDR1 and CDR2 (germline): MNHEY, SVGAGI.

The chain carries TRBV7-9 and TRBJ1-4; tentative D call: TRBD1 (5 bases). Germline lookup yields CDR1 SEHNR and CDR2 FQNEAQ (reference sequence). This CDR3 spans 14 amino acids. V shed 5 bases and J shed 6 bases, with 13 bases lying between them. The CDR3 is CASSPGPGDEKLFF. In nucleotides, the CDR3 is TGTGCCAGCAGCCCAGGGCCCGGGGATGAAAAACTGTTTTTT. The whole variable domain, filled in from reference TRBV7-9 and TRBJ1-4, reads DTGVSQNPRHKITKRGQNVTFRCDPISEHNRLYWYRQTLGQGPEFLTYFQNEAQLEKSRLLSDRFSAERPKGSFSTLEIQRTEQGDSAMYLCASSPGPGDEKLFFGSGTQLSVL.

The genes are TRBV5-1 and TRBJ2-7; tentatively, D is TRBD2 (6 bases). Looked up from germline, CDR1 is SGHRS and CDR2 is YFSETQ. Trimming took off 0 bases at V and 10 bases at J, with 17 bases between the two ends. This CDR3 is 14 amino acids long. As DNA, the CDR3 is TGCGCCAGCAGCTTGGCCGAACTAGCAGGAAACCAGTACTTC. Protein sequence: CASSLAELAGNQYF.

Comment on this clone: Other DNA sequences in this specimen translate into the identical CDR3. The chain combines TRBV28 with TRBJ2-2; unclear D gene. V shed 0 bases and J shed 1 base, with 3 bases lying between them. The CDR3 runs 14 residues. CDR1 and CDR2 (germline): MDHEN, SYDVKM. CDR3 sequence reads: CASSLWQNTGELFF. The CDR3 nucleotides are TGTGCCAGCAGTTTATGGCAGAACACCGGGGAGCTGTTTTTT.

The chain carries TRBV7-2 and TRBJ2-2; D uncertain. The ends were cut back, 1 base at V and 6 bases at J, with 6 bases in the middle. Germline V gene sequence: CDR1 SGHTA, CDR2 FQGNSA. The CDR3 sequence is 13 residues long. The CDR3 DNA sequence: TGTGCCAGCAGCTTAGGCTTGGCCGGGGAGCTGTTTTTT. Its translation: CASSLGLAGELFF.

The chain recombines TRBV18 with TRBJ2-2; no clear D. The CDR3 length is 16 residues. The V end was cut by 1 base, the J end by 0 bases, with 9 bases between. Germline values: CDR1 KGHSH, CDR2 LQKENI. The CDR3 region is CASSPQTPANTGELFF. CDR3 DNA: TGTGCCAGCTCACCACAAACTCCTGCGAACACCGGGGAGCTGTTTTTT.

This chain links TRBV28 with TRBJ1-4; tentatively, D is TRBD1 (6 bases). This CDR3 contains 14 residues. Deletions cut 6 bases from V and 3 bases from J, with 11 bases between. The germline V gene has CDR1 MDHEN and CDR2 SYDVKM. The CDR3 reads CASRYRDANEKLFF. The CDR3 coding sequence is TGTGCCAGCAGATACAGGGATGCTAATGAAAAACTGTTTTTT.

This clone was seen just once. The genes are TRBV6-6 and TRBJ2-1, with D hard to call. CDR1 MNHNY and CDR2 SVGAGI come from the germline V gene (reference sequence). This CDR3 spans 11 amino acids. V shed 8 bases and J shed 6 bases, with 8 bases lying between them. The chain's CDR3 is CASWDFNEQFF. CDR3 coding DNA: TGTGCCAGCTGGGATTTCAATGAGCAGTTCTTC.

The gene calls are TRBV19 and TRBJ1-1; a possible D gene is TRBD1 (5 bases). V was clipped by 4 bases and J by 2 bases, with 14 bases between them. This CDR3 comprises 15 residues. Germline V CDR1 and CDR2: LNHDA, SQIVND (reference sequence). This chain's CDR3 is CASSRGLGRNTEAFF. Here the CDR3 DNA reads TGTGCCAGTAGTAGGGGACTCGGACGAAACACTGAAGCTTTCTTT.

This clone was seen a single time. The chain employs TRBV5-1 and TRBJ1-1, with TRBD1 as a possible D gene (5 bases). Germline V gene sequence: CDR1 SGHRS, CDR2 YFSETQ. V shed 4 bases and J shed 5 bases, with 15 bases lying between them. The CDR3 extends over 14 amino acids. The CDR3 reads CASSITGKTTEAFF. CDR3 nucleotide sequence: TGCGCCAGCAGCATTACAGGTAAAACTACTGAAGCTTTCTTT.

V and J are TRBV5-4 and TRBJ2-5; TRBD1 or TRBD2 may be the D gene (5 bases each). The V gene lost 4 bases and the J gene lost 5 bases, with 15 bases spanning the gap. Germline V CDR1 and CDR2: SGHNT, YYREEE (reference sequence). This CDR3 has 14 amino acids. The CDR3 DNA reads as TGTGCCAGCAGCCCCTCGGGGACGCGGGAGACCCAGTACTTC. It yields the protein CASSPSGTRETQYF.

This chain uses TRBV28 with TRBJ2-7, with D possibly TRBD1 on 8 matching bases. Looked up from germline, CDR1 is MDHEN and CDR2 is SYDVKM. Trimming shortened V by 6 bases and J by 1 base, and 16 bases separated the two germline ends. This CDR3 comprises 15 residues. The CDR3 nucleotides read TGTGCCAGCAGGGAAGACAGGGGAGGGTCCTACGAGCAGTACTTC. Amino acids: CASREDRGGSYEQYF.

The chain uses TRBV28 and TRBJ1-5; D is ambiguous. The V gene lost 4 bases and the J gene lost 9 bases, with 19 bases spanning the gap. The CDR3 totals 15 residues. Germline values: CDR1 MDHEN, CDR2 SYDVKM. CDR3 in amino acids: CASSSQVHDAPPQHF. The CDR3 DNA is TGTGCCAGCAGTTCCCAAGTTCATGATGCACCGCCCCAGCATTTT. Combining the CDR3 with reference TRBV28 and TRBJ1-5 gives the whole variable domain DVKVTQSSRYLVKRTGEKVFLECVQDMDHENMFWYRQDPGLGLRLIYFSYDVKMKEKGDIPEGYSVSREKKERFSLILESASTNQTSMYLCASSSQVHDAPPQHFGDGTRLSIL.

This chain links TRBV5-1 with TRBJ2-2; 9 positions match TRBD2. The germline CDR1 and CDR2 sequences are SGHRS and YFSETQ. The CDR3 spans 18 residues. The ends lost 1 base at V and 5 bases at J; junction bases unmatched: 12. For the CDR3, the DNA is TGCGCCAGCAGCTTGCCTCGAGAAAGCGGGAGGCGGACCGGGGAGCTGTTTTTT. The encoded protein is CASSLPRESGRRTGELFF.

The rearrangement links TRBV5-1 to TRBJ2-5, with D possibly TRBD2 on 6 matching bases. CDR3 length equals 14 residues. V lost 7 bases and J 1 base, leaving 14 bases between the germline ends. The germline CDR1 and CDR2 sequences are SGHRS and YFSETQ. CDR3: CASAGRAAQETQYF. CDR3 DNA: TGCGCCAGCGCCGGGAGAGCGGCCCAAGAGACCCAGTACTTC.

V and J are TRBV2 and TRBJ2-7, with 15 nucleotides matching TRBD2. The ends lost 4 bases at V and 4 bases at J; junction bases unmatched: 5. The CDR3 is 16 residues long. The germline gives CDR1 SNHLY, CDR2 FYNNEI. As DNA, the CDR3 is TGTGCCAGCAGTGGCTTGGGACTAGCGGGAGGTTACGAGCAGTACTTC. Protein product: CASSGLGLAGGYEQYF.

The rearrangement links TRBV28 to TRBJ2-7, with 11 bases that match TRBD1. This CDR3 has 17 residues. CDR1 is MDHEN and CDR2 is SYDVKM in the germline V gene. The V and J ends lost 2 bases and 5 bases, in that order; junction bases with no gene match: 11. Written as DNA, the CDR3 is TGTGCCAGCAGTTTAAGAGTGGGCCTGGGACAGGGGGACGAGCAGTACTTC. It codes for CASSLRVGLGQGDEQYF.